This T cell receptor (beta chain) was identified during a study of response to subunit inactivated influenza vaccine. Germline V gives CDR1 SNHLY, CDR2 FYNNEI. The CDR3 is 13 residues long. V lost 9 bases and J lost 7, with 19 bases in between. TCRdb used MiXCR to reprocess the RT-PCR reads, holding one entry per CDR3 protein. The sample records roughly 500,000 distinct CDR3 sequences, roughly a quarter being singletons. This sample also appeared in a second study, on T cells expressing NK-cell markers. From that paper: As the method of synthesis, 5'RACE template switching with UMIs yielded TCR beta cDNA. Underlying the TCR beta repertoires were sorted CD3+CD56+NKG2C+, CD3+CD56+NKG2C- and CD3+CD56-NKG2C+ T cells. Seven HCMV-seropositive donors and one seronegative donor made up the eight sequenced donors. Also leading the CD3+CD56-NKG2C+ fraction in a handful of donors were these clonotypes. Whether expanded NKG2C+ T cell clones recognized HCMV stayed uncertain.

The chain couples TRBV2 to TRBJ2-7, with D uncertain. This sequence originates from a man between 50 and 59 years old who received an inactivated influenza vaccine. The sequencing here drew on CD4+ T cells sorted from PBMCs, taken roughly 12 days after vaccination. The CDR3 here is CASKLGPYVEQYF. In DNA form, the CDR3 reads TGTGCCAGTAAACTTGGACCCTACGTTGAGCAGTACTTC.